These 15 T cell receptor beta chains came from one sample sequenced in a study of post-analysis software for immune sequencing data. The study, taken as a whole, reports: TRBV segments more frequent in patients than in controls numbered roughly 5 and included TRBV5-6, TRBV5-1 and TRBV20-1.

Each TCR beta cDNA library carried unique molecular identifiers. One entry per CDR3 protein, called by TCRdb with MiXCR from the PCR reads. The repertoire holds around 250,000 distinct CDR3 sequences, 36% seen once, with 4.5% to 5.5% in the top ten. The antigens of these receptors remain unknown. Sequenced material: blood. Source of these receptors: a girl aged 10-17 years with multiple sclerosis.

In this sample, this clonotype turned up a few times. A single base separates this from a much larger clone, so it may be a read error. The J gene is TRBJ2-5, the V gene TRBV15; 8 nucleotides line up with TRBD1. Trimming removed 3 bases from V and 11 bases from J; junction bases left unmatched: 14. The length of the CDR3 is 15 residues. CDR1 and CDR2 (germline): LNHNV, YYDKDF (reference sequence). CDR3 DNA: TGTGCCACCAGCAGGACAGGGGCCCTCCGCACTGAGCAGTACTTC. As protein: CATSRTGALRTEQYF.

Comments on this clonotype: An end of the junction does not agree with germline; a read error may underlie this. The rearrangement joins TRBV7-9 to TRBJ2-1; 10 bases are a match to TRBD2. Germline lookup yields CDR1 SEHNR and CDR2 FQNEAQ (reference sequence). This CDR3 region has 19 residues. The DNA for the CDR3 is TGTGCCAGCAGCTTAAGGTCTAGCGGGGGACGAGGGCCCTACAACGAGCAGTTCTTC. Its translation: CASSLRSSGGRGPYNEQFF.

As concerns this clonotype: A read error is possible here, since a much larger clone lies one base away. The J gene is TRBJ2-5, the V gene TRBV2, with 7 bases aligning to TRBD2. The J call is in doubt because the DNA end fits TRBJ2-1 better. Per germline, CDR1 SNHLY and CDR2 FYNNEI. The CDR3 loop spans 17 amino acids. The CDR3: CASSGWGRGGGQETQFF. CDR3 sequence (DNA): TGTGCCAGCAGTGGTTGGGGACGTGGCGGGGGTCAAGAGACCCAGTTCTTC.

The V and J genes are TRBV19 and TRBJ2-2; 8 nucleotides match TRBD2. The CDR3 has 14 residues. Germline values: CDR1 LNHDA, CDR2 SQIVND (reference sequence). With 7 bases clipped from V and 5 bases from J, the junction kept 6 bases outside the gene matches. This CDR3 reads CASTRAGETGELFF. DNA of the CDR3: TGTGCCAGTACTCGAGCGGGAGAAACCGGGGAGCTGTTTTTT.

This chain joins TRBV5-1 and TRBJ1-2; 7 bases fit TRBD1. J gave up 3 bases and V 3 bases, and 5 bases lay outside the gene matches. This CDR3 has 14 amino acids. CDR1 and CDR2 from the germline V gene are SGHRS and YFSETQ. This CDR3 is CASSWRGGDYGYTF. CDR3 nucleotides: TGCGCCAGCAGCTGGAGAGGGGGCGACTATGGCTACACCTTC.

This clonotype was counted at least ten times. The rearrangement links TRBV29-1 to TRBJ2-1, with 12 bases matching TRBD2. Trimming at V came to 4 bases and at J to 0 bases, leaving 13 bases not matched to a gene. There are 19 residues in the CDR3. In germline, CDR1 is SQVTM, CDR2 ANQGSEA. The DNA for the CDR3 is TGCAGCGTTGTAGGGCTGCCAGGACTAGCGGGGAGCTCCTACAATGAGCAGTTCTTC. It is translated as CSVVGLPGLAGSSYNEQFF.

This clonotype occurred a few times. V usage is TRBV10-3 and J usage is TRBJ2-3, with D possibly TRBD2 on 7 matching bases. The ends were cut back, 8 bases at V and 4 bases at J, with 16 bases in the middle. Germline V gives CDR1 ENHRY, CDR2 SYGVKD. The CDR3 length is 14 residues. The CDR3 loop is CAIRPGGGADTQYF. The CDR3 DNA follows: TGTGCCATCCGTCCTGGCGGGGGCGCAGATACGCAGTATTTT.

This clonotype has only a few counts. The J gene is TRBJ2-7, the V gene TRBV4-3; D may be TRBD1 (6 bases). V lost 5 bases to trimming and J lost 2 bases, with 13 bases between them. Looked up from germline, CDR1 is LGHNA and CDR2 is YSLEER. The CDR3 totals 14 residues. CDR3 residues: CASSLGASTYEQYF. The CDR3 nucleotides read TGCGCCAGCAGCTTGGGGGCGTCTACCTACGAGCAGTACTTC.

This clonotype was picked up many times. The chain has TRBV5-1 and TRBJ2-5; no clear D gene. Trimming removed 2 bases from V and 5 bases from J, with 13 bases in between. Germline CDR1 is SGHRS and CDR2 is YFSETQ. The CDR3 runs to 14 residues. CDR3 protein: CASSLKTPEETQYF. CDR3 bases: TGCGCCAGCAGCTTAAAGACCCCTGAGGAGACCCAGTACTTC. Full variable domain (rest looked up from reference TRBV5-1 and TRBJ2-5): KAGVTQTPRYLIKTRGQQVTLSCSPISGHRSVSWYQQTPGQGLQFLFEYFSETQRNKGNFPGRFSGRQFSNSRSEMNVSTLELGDSALYLCASSLKTPEETQYFGPGTRLLVL.

The V gene is TRBV20-1, the J gene TRBJ1-5; D not resolved. V lost 3 bases, J lost 7 bases, and 4 bases lay in between. The germline CDR1 and CDR2 sequences are DFQATT and SNEGSKA (reference sequence). The CDR3 length is 10 residues. CDR3 DNA: TGCAGTGCTAGTGACCAGCCCCAGCATTTT. It specifies CSASDQPQHF.

In this sample, this clonotype turned up a few times. This chain links TRBV5-6 with TRBJ2-4; 8 bases agree with TRBD1. The CDR3 consists of 17 residues. Germline CDR1 reads SGHDT; CDR2 reads YYEEEE. The V and J ends lost 4 bases and 2 bases, in that order; junction bases with no gene match: 11. The CDR3 nucleotides read TGTGCCAGCAGCCTCAGCCCGGGACAGGTCACCAAAAACATTCAGTACTTC. It translates to CASSLSPGQVTKNIQYF.

This clonotype was observed many times. J is TRBJ1-2 and V is TRBV12-3 or TRBV12-4; 7 bases line up with TRBD1. V gave up 8 bases and J gave up 2 bases; unmatched junction bases: 2. The CDR3 runs to 12 residues. The CDR3 DNA sequence: TGTGCCAGCTCGGACAGGAACTATGGCTACACCTTC. Protein: CASSDRNYGYTF.

V gene TRBV3-1 combines with J gene TRBJ2-5; a weak D match, TRBD2 (5 bases). CDR1 LGHDT and CDR2 YNNKEL come from the germline V gene (reference sequence). Trimming took off 1 base at V and 4 bases at J, with 13 bases between the two ends. The CDR3 loop spans 15 amino acids. The CDR3 bases are TGTGCCAGCAGCCAAGGCCCCAGCGGCGCAGAGACCCAGTACTTC. Amino acids: CASSQGPSGAETQYF.

This clonotype was observed many times. The V call is TRBV6-2 or TRBV6-3, the J call TRBJ2-1; 7 nucleotides match TRBD2. V was clipped by 4 bases and J by 7 bases; unmatched bases: 7. CDR1 is MNHEY and CDR2 is SVGEGT in the germline V gene. This CDR3 region has 14 residues. CDR3 amino acids: CASSSRGRSNEQFF. CDR3 nucleotides: TGTGCCAGCAGTTCCCGCGGGAGATCGAATGAGCAGTTCTTC.

The chain is built from TRBV5-1 and TRBJ1-1; weak D call: TRBD1 (5 bases). The V end was cut by 5 bases, the J end by 6 bases, with 20 bases between. This CDR3 contains 15 residues. CDR1 is SGHRS and CDR2 is YFSETQ in the germline V gene. The CDR3 coding sequence is TGCGCCAGCAGAACGGACGGGACCGTTACTGCTGAAGCTTTCTTT. Protein: CASRTDGTVTAEAFF.